This T cell receptor (beta chain) is from a study of T cell repertoires in cytomegalovirus infection. Overall study findings and caveats: In two of eight donors, the top clonotype was HLA-C-restricted CMV-specific.

This clonotype came up many times. Its antigen is not identified. MiXCR was run by TCRdb on the reads, yielding one entry per CDR3 protein. Of 200,000 to 300,000 distinct CDR3 sequences detected, about 12% appear once; the ten largest clones hold 1.5% to 2%. Sequencing was carried out using PBMCs. The clonotype was recovered from a human donor in good health (CMV status not recorded). Some clones in this sample may be carry-over from other donors' samples.

CDR3 region: CASSRSFEAFF. The CDR3 nucleotides are TGTGCCAGCAGCCGGAGCTTTGAAGCTTTCTTT. The chain uses TRBV7-2 and TRBJ1-1; no clear D. The V end lost 5 bases, the J end lost 7 bases, and 8 bases lay between the germline ends. The germline CDR1 and CDR2 sequences are SGHTA and FQGNSA. The CDR3 totals 11 residues.